The 20 T cell receptor beta chains below come from one sample, sequenced in a study of shared clonotypes between healthy human individuals. The protocol was immunoSEQ multiplex PCR, while the TCRdb copy is restricted to in-frame clones and leaves out a portion. The sample yields a few million clones, more than 90% seen once. Sample: naive CD4+ T cells sorted from blood. Subset meaning: CD45RA+ positively selected. These receptors were obtained from a man aged 18-30 years in good health.

This chain joins TRBV5-1 and TRBJ2-2, with 7 positions matching TRBD2. This CDR3 has 16 amino acids. The germline V gene encodes CDR1 SGHRS and CDR2 YFSETQ. V gave up 0 bases and J gave up 5 bases; unmatched junction bases: 7. For the CDR3, the DNA is TGCGCCAGCAGCTTGGAGCTAGCGGTAGGGACCGGGGAGCTGTTTTTT. Residues: CASSLELAVGTGELFF.

This clone has just a few counts. V gene TRBV30 combines with J gene TRBJ1-5; maybe TRBD1 (6 bases). The V and J ends lost 2 bases and 4 bases respectively, with 15 bases between them. The CDR3 length is 15 residues. Looked up from germline, CDR1 is GTSNPN and CDR2 is SVGIG (reference sequence). CDR3 amino acids: CAWSYAGGRNQPQHF. CDR3 DNA sequence: TGTGCCTGGAGTTACGCGGGGGGGCGGAATCAGCCCCAGCATTTT. Full variable domain (outside the CDR3, taken from reference TRBV30 and TRBJ1-5): SQTIHQWPATLVQPVGSPLSLECTVEGTSNPNLYWYRQAAGRGLQLLFYSVGIGQISSEVPQNLSASRPQDRQFILSSKKLLLSDSGFYLCAWSYAGGRNQPQHFGDGTRLSIL.

This clone occurred once. The sample has other DNA sequences that encode this CDR3 too. The chain is built from TRBV18 and TRBJ1-6; D is possibly TRBD1 (5 bases). The CDR3 loop spans 16 amino acids. The V gene's germline CDR1 is KGHSH and CDR2 LQKENI. V lost 0 bases to trimming and J lost 9 bases, with 15 bases between them. CDR3 DNA sequence: TGTGCCAGCTCACCACCGGGGCAGGGTGCTTCTTCACCCCTCCACTTT. Translation gives CASSPPGQGASSPLHF.

J is TRBJ1-2 and V is TRBV5-4; TRBD1 aligns across 7 bases. This CDR3 region has 16 residues. The germline gives CDR1 SGHNT, CDR2 YYREEE (reference sequence). Germline trimming cut 4 bases from V and 3 bases from J; bases unmatched to any gene: 12. CDR3 nucleotide sequence: TGTGCCAGCAGCAAAGAGATTGACAGGGTCGACTATGGCTACACCTTC. This codes for CASSKEIDRVDYGYTF.

The chain combines TRBV7-9 with TRBJ2-5; TRBD1 matches at 8 bases. The CDR3 covers 15 residues. The V and J ends lost 5 bases and 6 bases, in that order; junction bases with no gene match: 11. Germline assignment: CDR1 SEHNR and CDR2 FQNEAQ (reference sequence). The CDR3 DNA reads TGTGCCAGCAGCCCCGGGACAGGCTATGGGAAGACCCAGTACTTC. Its translation: CASSPGTGYGKTQYF.

The genes are TRBV7-9 and TRBJ2-5; a possible D gene is TRBD2 (5 bases). Deletions cut 6 bases from V and 5 bases from J, with 16 bases between. In germline, CDR1 is SEHNR, CDR2 FQNEAQ (reference sequence). CDR3 length: 14 amino acids. CDR3 amino acids: CASSSVPGRETQYF. The CDR3 nucleotides are TGTGCCAGCAGTTCTGTCCCGGGAAGGGAGACCCAGTACTTC.

The chain combines TRBV19 with TRBJ2-7; no reliable D call. The germline V gene encodes CDR1 LNHDA and CDR2 SQIVND (reference sequence). CDR3 size: 13 residues. Trimming pared 5 bases from V and 1 base from J, leaving 9 bases between. CDR3 sequence reads: CASSESGSYEQYF. Here the CDR3 DNA reads TGTGCCAGTAGTGAGTCAGGATCCTACGAGCAGTACTTC.

To note about this clone: At the DNA level, this CDR3 is encoded by other sequences in the same sample as well. V and J are TRBV6-5 and TRBJ1-5; D unclear. Trimming shortened V by 0 bases and J by 2 bases, and 5 bases separated the two germline ends. Germline assignment: CDR1 MNHEY and CDR2 SVGAGI. The CDR3 has 14 residues. This CDR3 is CASSYSGGNQPQHF. CDR3 DNA sequence: TGTGCCAGCAGTTACTCGGGTGGCAATCAGCCCCAGCATTTT.

The chain combines TRBV5-4 with TRBJ1-4; D call uncertain. Germline V CDR1 and CDR2: SGHNT, YYREEE (reference sequence). Trimming took off 5 bases at V and 5 bases at J, with 13 bases between the two ends. The CDR3 is 14 amino acids. The CDR3 loop reads CASSAPGVNEKLFF. Written as DNA, the CDR3 is TGTGCCAGCAGTGCTCCCGGGGTGAATGAAAAACTGTTTTTT.

The chain carries TRBV5-4 and TRBJ2-1; D not certain. V gave up 0 bases and J gave up 13 bases, with 8 bases separating them. Germline V gene data show CDR1 as SGHNT and CDR2 as YYREEE (reference sequence). The CDR3 is 11 residues long. The CDR3, as DNA: TGTGCCAGCAGCTTGGAGGGCAGTCAGTTCTTC. This translates into CASSLEGSQFF.

The rearrangement uses TRBV27 and TRBJ1-2; possible D gene TRBD1, 6 bases. Trimming stripped 7 bases from V and 8 bases from J, with 29 bases between. Germline V gene lookup returns CDR1 MNHEY and CDR2 SMNVEV (reference sequence). This CDR3 has 17 residues. The CDR3 here is CASTQEGTWGPSRGYTF. The CDR3 DNA sequence: TGTGCCAGCACCCAAGAGGGAACCTGGGGGCCATCTCGGGGCTACACCTTC.

CDR3 region: CASSQIGNYGYTF. The CDR3 DNA follows: TGTGCCAGCAGCCAAATAGGGAACTATGGCTACACCTTC. V and J are TRBV5-6 and TRBJ1-2; D remains unclear. The CDR3 extends over 13 amino acids. V dropped 4 bases and J dropped 2 bases, with 9 bases sitting between them. Germline V gene lookup returns CDR1 SGHDT and CDR2 YYEEEE.

The chain combines TRBV27 with TRBJ1-1; no clear D gene. From germline, CDR1 is MNHEY and CDR2 SMNVEV (reference sequence). This CDR3 contains 13 residues. V gave up 5 bases and J gave up 4 bases, with 11 bases separating them. The CDR3 DNA reads TGTGCCAGCAGTCCTGCCTTGGGCACTGAAGCTTTCTTT. Its protein product is CASSPALGTEAFF.

The chain combines TRBV18 with TRBJ1-2; D gene uncertain. The CDR3 is 16 amino acids. CDR1 and CDR2 (germline): KGHSH, LQKENI. Trimming cost V 4 bases and J 8 bases, with 23 bases left between them. CDR3 sequence (DNA): TGTGCCAGCTCACGCCCTCCCGAAGGCGGCTTGATCGGCTACACCTTC. Its translation is CASSRPPEGGLIGYTF.

The chain links TRBV5-1 to TRBJ2-5; a possible D gene is TRBD1 (6 bases). The ends were cut back, 4 bases at V and 2 bases at J, with 15 bases in the middle. The CDR3 totals 15 residues. Germline CDR1 SGHRS, CDR2 YFSETQ. The CDR3 bases are TGCGCCAGCAGCGCGAGGACAGAGAGTCAAGAGACCCAGTACTTC. It encodes CASSARTESQETQYF.

The chain employs TRBV28 and TRBJ2-3, with 9 nucleotides matching TRBD1. V gave up 6 bases and J gave up 5 bases; unmatched junction bases: 3. The germline CDR1 and CDR2 sequences are MDHEN and SYDVKM. There are 13 residues in the CDR3. The CDR3 nucleotides are TGTGCCAGCAGAACAGGGGGCAAAGATACGCAGTATTTT. It yields the protein CASRTGGKDTQYF.

For this clone: In the same sample, other DNA sequences code for this CDR3. The J gene is TRBJ2-7, the V gene TRBV7-2; D is undetermined. There are 12 residues in the CDR3. Germline CDR1 and CDR2: SGHTA and FQGNSA. Trimming took off 5 bases at V and 0 bases at J, with 5 bases between the two ends. CDR3 coding DNA: TGTGCCAGCAGCCCTAACTCCTACGAGCAGTACTTC. It specifies CASSPNSYEQYF.

This chain connects TRBV19 to TRBJ2-4; D may be TRBD1 (5 bases). From germline, CDR1 is LNHDA and CDR2 SQIVND (reference sequence). V was trimmed by 5 bases and J by 6 bases, leaving 14 bases between them. The CDR3 spans 14 residues. For the CDR3, the DNA is TGTGCCAGTAGTGTGGGCAGGGAAAGAAACATTCAGTACTTC. This gives the protein CASSVGRERNIQYF.

With regard to this clone: Distinct nucleotide sequences in the sample also encode this CDR3. V and J are TRBV29-1 and TRBJ1-1, with unresolved D. V gave up 4 bases and J gave up 0 bases, with 9 bases separating them. The CDR3 loop spans 13 amino acids. CDR1 is SQVTM and CDR2 is ANQGSEA in the germline V gene. CDR3 nucleotides: TGCAGCGTTGCCGGACTCATGAACACTGAAGCTTTCTTT. Amino acids: CSVAGLMNTEAFF.

CDR3 bases: TGTGCCAGCAGCGTAGAACCCCGGGGCAGCACTGAAGCTTTCTTT. Residues: CASSVEPRGSTEAFF. The genes are TRBV9 and TRBJ1-1, with D possibly matching TRBD1 (5 bases). V was clipped by 0 bases and J by 4 bases, with 13 bases between them. Looked up from germline, CDR1 is SGDLS and CDR2 is YYNGEE. The CDR3 totals 15 residues.